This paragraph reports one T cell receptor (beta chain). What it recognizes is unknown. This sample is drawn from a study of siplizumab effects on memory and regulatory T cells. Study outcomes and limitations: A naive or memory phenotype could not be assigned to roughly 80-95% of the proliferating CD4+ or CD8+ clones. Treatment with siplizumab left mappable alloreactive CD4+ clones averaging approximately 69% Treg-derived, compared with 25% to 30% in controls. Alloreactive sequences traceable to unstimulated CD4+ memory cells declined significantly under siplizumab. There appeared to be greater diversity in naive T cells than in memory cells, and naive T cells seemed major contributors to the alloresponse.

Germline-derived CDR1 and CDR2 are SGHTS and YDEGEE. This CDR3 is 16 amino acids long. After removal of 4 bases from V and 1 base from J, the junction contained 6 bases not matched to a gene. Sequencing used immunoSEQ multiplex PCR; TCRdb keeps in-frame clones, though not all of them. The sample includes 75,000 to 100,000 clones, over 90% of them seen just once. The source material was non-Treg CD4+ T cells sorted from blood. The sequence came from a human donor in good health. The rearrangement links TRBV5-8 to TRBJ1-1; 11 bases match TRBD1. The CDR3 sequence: CASSPGQGARNTEAFF. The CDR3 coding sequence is TGTGCCAGCAGCCCCGGACAGGGGGCTAGGAACACTGAAGCTTTCTTT.